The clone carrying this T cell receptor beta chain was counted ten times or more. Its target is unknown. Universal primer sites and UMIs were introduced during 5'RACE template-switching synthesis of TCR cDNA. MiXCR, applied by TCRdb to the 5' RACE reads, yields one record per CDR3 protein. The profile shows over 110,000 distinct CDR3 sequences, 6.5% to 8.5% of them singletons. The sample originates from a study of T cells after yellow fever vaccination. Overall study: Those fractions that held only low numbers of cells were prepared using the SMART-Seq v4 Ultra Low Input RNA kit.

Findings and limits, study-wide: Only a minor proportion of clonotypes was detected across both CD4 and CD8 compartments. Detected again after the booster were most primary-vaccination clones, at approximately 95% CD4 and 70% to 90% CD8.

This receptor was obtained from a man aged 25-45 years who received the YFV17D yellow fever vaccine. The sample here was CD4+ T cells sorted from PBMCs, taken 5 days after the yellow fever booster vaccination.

The CDR3 nucleotides read TGTGCCAGCAGTCGCCGGGACGGCTACGAGCAGTACTTC. Its translation: CASSRRDGYEQYF. The V call is TRBV6-1, the J call TRBJ2-7; D possibly matches TRBD1 or TRBD2 (5 bases each). CDR1 and CDR2 from the germline V gene are MNHNS and SASEGT. The V end lost 5 bases, the J end lost 3 bases, and 11 bases lay between the germline ends. The length of the CDR3 is 13 residues.